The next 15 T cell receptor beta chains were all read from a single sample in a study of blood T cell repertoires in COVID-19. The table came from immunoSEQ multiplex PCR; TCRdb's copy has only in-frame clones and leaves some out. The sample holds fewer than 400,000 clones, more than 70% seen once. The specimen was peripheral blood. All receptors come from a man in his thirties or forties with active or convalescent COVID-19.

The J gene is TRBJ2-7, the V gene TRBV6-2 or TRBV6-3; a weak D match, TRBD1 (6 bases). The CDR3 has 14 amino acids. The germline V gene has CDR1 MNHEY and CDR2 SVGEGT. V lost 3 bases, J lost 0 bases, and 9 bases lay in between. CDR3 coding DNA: TGTGCCAGCAGTTATGACAGGCCCTCCTACGAGCAGTACTTC. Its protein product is CASSYDRPSYEQYF.

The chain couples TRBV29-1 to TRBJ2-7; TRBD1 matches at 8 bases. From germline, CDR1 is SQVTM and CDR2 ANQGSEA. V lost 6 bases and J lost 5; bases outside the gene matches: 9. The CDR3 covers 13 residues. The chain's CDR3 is CSVTGQGGHEQYF. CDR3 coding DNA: TGCAGCGTCACCGGACAGGGAGGTCACGAGCAGTACTTC.

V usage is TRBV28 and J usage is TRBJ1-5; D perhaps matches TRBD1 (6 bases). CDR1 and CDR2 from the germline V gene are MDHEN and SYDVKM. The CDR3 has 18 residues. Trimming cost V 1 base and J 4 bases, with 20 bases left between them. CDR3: CASSLSFWTASNNQPQHF. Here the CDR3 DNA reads TGTGCCAGCAGTTTATCATTTTGGACAGCGTCAAATAATCAGCCCCAGCATTTT.

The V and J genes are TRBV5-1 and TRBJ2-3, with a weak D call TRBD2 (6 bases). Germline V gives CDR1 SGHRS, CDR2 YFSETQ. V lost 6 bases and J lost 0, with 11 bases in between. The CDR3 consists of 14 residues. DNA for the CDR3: TGCGCCAGCAAATCCGGGACTAGCACAGATACGCAGTATTTT. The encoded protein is CASKSGTSTDTQYF.

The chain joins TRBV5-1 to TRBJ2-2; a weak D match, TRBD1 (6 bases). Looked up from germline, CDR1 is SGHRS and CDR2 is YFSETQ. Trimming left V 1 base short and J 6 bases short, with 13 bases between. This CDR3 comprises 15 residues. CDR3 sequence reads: CASSLWTVSPGELFF. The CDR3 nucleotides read TGCGCCAGCAGCTTGTGGACAGTATCACCCGGGGAGCTGTTTTTT.

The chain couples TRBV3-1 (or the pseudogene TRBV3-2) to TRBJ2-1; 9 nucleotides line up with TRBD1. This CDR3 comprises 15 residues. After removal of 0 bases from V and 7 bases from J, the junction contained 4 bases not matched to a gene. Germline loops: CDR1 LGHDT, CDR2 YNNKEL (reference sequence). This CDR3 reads CASSQEQGAGNEQFF. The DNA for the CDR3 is TGTGCCAGCAGCCAAGAACAGGGGGCTGGTAATGAGCAGTTCTTC.

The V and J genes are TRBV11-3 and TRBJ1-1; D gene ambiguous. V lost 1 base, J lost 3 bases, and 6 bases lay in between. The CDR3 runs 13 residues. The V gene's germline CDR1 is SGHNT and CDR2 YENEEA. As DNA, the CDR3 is TGTGCCAGCAGCTTAGGTGGCCACACTGAAGCTTTCTTT. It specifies CASSLGGHTEAFF. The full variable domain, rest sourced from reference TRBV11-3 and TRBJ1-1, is EAGVVQSPRYKIIEKKQPVAFWCNPISGHNTLYWYLQNLGQGPELLIRYENEEAVDDSQLPKDRFSAERLKGVDSTLKIQPAELGDSAVYLCASSLGGHTEAFFGQGTRLTVV.

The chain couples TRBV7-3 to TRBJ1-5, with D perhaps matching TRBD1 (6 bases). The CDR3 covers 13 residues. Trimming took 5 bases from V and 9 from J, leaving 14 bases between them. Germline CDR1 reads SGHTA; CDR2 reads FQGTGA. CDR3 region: CASSQRLGGPQHF. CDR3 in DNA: TGTGCCAGCAGCCAACGGTTAGGGGGGCCCCAGCATTTT. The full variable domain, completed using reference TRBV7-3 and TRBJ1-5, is GAGVSQTPSNKVTEKGKYVELRCDPISGHTALYWYRQSLGQGPEFLIYFQGTGAADDSGLPNDRFFAVRPEGSVSTLKIQRTERGDSAVYLCASSQRLGGPQHFGDGTRLSIL.

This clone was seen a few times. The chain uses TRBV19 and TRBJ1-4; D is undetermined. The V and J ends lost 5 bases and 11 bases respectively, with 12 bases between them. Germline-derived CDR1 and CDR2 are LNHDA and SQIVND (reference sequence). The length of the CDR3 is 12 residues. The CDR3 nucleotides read TGTGCCAGTAGTTCACTTCTCGGTAAACTGTTTTTT. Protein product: CASSSLLGKLFF.

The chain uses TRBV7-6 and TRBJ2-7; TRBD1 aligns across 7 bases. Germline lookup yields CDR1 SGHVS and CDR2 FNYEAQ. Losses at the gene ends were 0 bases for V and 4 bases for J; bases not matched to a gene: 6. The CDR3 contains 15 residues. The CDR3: CASSLAGQAGYEQYF. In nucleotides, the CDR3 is TGTGCCAGCAGCTTAGCCGGACAGGCGGGTTACGAGCAGTACTTC.

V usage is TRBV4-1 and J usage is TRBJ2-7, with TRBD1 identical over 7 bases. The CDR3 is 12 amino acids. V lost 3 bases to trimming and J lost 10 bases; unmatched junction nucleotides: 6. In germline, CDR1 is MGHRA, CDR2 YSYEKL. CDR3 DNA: TGCGCCAGCAGCCATGAAGACAGGGAACAGTACTTC. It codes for CASSHEDREQYF.

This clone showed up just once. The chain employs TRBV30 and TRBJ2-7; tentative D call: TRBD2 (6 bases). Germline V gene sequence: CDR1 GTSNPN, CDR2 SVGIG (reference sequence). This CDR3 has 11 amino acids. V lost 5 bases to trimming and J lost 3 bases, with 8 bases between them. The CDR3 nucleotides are TGTGCCTGGGGGACTGACTACGAGCAGTACTTC. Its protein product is CAWGTDYEQYF.

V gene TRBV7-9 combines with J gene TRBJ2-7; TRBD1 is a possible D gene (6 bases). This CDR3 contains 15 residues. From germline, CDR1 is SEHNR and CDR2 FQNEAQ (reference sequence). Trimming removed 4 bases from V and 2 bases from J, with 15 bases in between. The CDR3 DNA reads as TGTGCCAGCAGCTATCTACAGGGTCCCACCTACGAGCAGTACTTC. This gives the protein CASSYLQGPTYEQYF.

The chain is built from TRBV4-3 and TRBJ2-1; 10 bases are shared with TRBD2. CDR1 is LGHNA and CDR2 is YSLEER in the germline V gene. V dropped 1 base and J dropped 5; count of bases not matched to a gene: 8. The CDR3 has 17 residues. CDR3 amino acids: CASSQVRASGSHNEQFF. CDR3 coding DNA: TGCGCCAGCAGCCAAGTAAGAGCTAGCGGGAGCCACAATGAGCAGTTCTTC.

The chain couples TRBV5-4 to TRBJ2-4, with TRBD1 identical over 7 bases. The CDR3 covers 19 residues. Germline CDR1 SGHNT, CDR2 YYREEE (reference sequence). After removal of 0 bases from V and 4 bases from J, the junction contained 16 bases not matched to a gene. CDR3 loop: CASSLALGGTDYKKNIQYF. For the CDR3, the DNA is TGTGCCAGCAGCTTGGCCCTAGGTGGGACAGACTACAAAAAAAACATTCAGTACTTC. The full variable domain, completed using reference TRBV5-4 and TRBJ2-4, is ETGVTQSPTHLIKTRGQQVTLRCSSQSGHNTVSWYQQALGQGPQFIFQYYREEENGRGNFPPRFSGLQFPNYSSELNVNALELDDSALYLCASSLALGGTDYKKNIQYFGAGTRLSVL.